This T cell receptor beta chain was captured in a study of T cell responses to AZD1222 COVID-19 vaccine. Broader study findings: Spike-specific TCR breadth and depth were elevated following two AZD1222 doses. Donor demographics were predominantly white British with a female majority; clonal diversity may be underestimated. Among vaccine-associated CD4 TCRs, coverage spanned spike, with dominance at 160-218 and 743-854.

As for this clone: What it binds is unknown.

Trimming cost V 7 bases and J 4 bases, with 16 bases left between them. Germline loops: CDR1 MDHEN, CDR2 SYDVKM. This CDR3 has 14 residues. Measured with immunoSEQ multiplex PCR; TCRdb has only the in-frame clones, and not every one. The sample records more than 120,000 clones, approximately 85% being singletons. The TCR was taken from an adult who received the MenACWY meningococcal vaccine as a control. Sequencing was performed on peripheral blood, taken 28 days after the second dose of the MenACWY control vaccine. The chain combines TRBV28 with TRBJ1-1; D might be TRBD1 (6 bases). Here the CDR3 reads CASIWGAHSTEAFF. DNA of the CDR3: TGTGCCAGCATTTGGGGGGCGCATAGCACTGAAGCTTTCTTT.